This note documents a single T cell receptor beta chain sequence. Its target is not known. This sample stems from a study of cytomegalovirus exposure and HLA in healthy donors. Study-wide results and caveats: As a later analysis revealed, the rate of TCR association differed by HLA locus, with DRB1 most and HLA-C fewest. Relative to the roughly 700-donor mean, N-insertions were reportedly fewer in an Asian-associated ancestry cluster in a later analysis.

Healthy bone marrow donors supplied every sample. PCR used 60 Vbeta primers and 13 Jbeta primers. Original processing methods: A follow-up analysis tallied about 80 million unique TCR beta chains, about 10 million shared. Data came from immunoSEQ multiplex PCR; TCRdb stores just in-frame clones and leaves some out. D and trimming were read from the DNA, whereas the V and J calls and clone size are those reported in that table. The table records about 200,000 clones, 70% to 80% of them present only once. The CDR3 is made up of 15 amino acids. The V end lost 8 bases, the J end lost 0 bases, and 16 bases lay between the germline ends. From germline, CDR1 is LNHDA and CDR2 SQIVND (reference sequence).

The specimen was PBMCs. This receptor was obtained from a male donor in good health and CMV-seropositive. The chain joins TRBV19 to TRBJ1-1, with unresolved D. The CDR3 DNA reads TGTGCCAGTTCACAGAAGACCATCCTGAACACTGAAGCTTTCTTT. Its protein is CASSQKTILNTEAFF.